Listed below are T cell receptor beta chains from one sample, sequenced in a study of shared clonotypes between healthy human individuals. Using immunoSEQ multiplex PCR, the repertoire was profiled, and TCRdb retains in-frame clones only, with some absent. The table lists around 2,000,000 clones, about 95% of them singletons. The specimen sequenced was naive CD8+ T cells sorted from blood. These TCRs come from a man aged 18 to 35 in good health. CDR3s include the opening cysteine and the closing phenylalanine or tryptophan. The order of the fields is V gene, clone size, J gene, D gene, CDR3 protein, CDR3 DNA. A D gene is named only where the DNA matches it firmly. Size tells how often a clone was seen (once, few, many) or the class of an expanded clone, and some rows leave it out.

V gene: TRBV4-1
clone size: .
J gene: TRBJ1-3
D gene: .
CDR3 protein: CASSQAWDTIYF
CDR3 DNA: TGCGCCAGCAGCCAAGCCTGGGACACCATATATTTT

V gene: TRBV5-5
clone size: .
J gene: TRBJ2-5
D gene: TRBD1
CDR3 protein: CASSETGMETQYF
CDR3 DNA: TGTGCCAGCAGCGAGACAGGGATGGAGACCCAGTACTTC

V gene: TRBV6-5
clone size: .
J gene: TRBJ2-1
D gene: .
CDR3 protein: CASSYSGPGNEQFF
CDR3 DNA: TGTGCCAGCAGTTACTCGGGACCGGGGAATGAGCAGTTCTTC

V gene: TRBV7-6
clone size: .
J gene: TRBJ2-1
D gene: .
CDR3 protein: CASSSSVSGSYNEQFF
CDR3 DNA: TGTGCCAGCAGCTCCTCTGTAAGCGGGTCCTACAATGAGCAGTTCTTC

V gene: TRBV2
clone size: .
J gene: TRBJ1-5
D gene: .
CDR3 protein: CASSSGTSSNQPQHF
CDR3 DNA: TGTGCCAGCAGTTCCGGGACATCTAGCAATCAGCCCCAGCATTTT

V gene: TRBV4-1
clone size: .
J gene: TRBJ2-7
D gene: TRBD1
CDR3 protein: CASSQDLTGSSYEQYF
CDR3 DNA: TGCGCCAGCAGCCAAGATCTGACAGGGAGCTCCTACGAGCAGTACTTC

V gene: TRBV28
clone size: .
J gene: TRBJ1-1
D gene: TRBD1
CDR3 protein: CASSSPGQGHTEAFF
CDR3 DNA: TGTGCCAGCAGTTCCCCGGGACAGGGACATACTGAAGCTTTCTTT

V gene: TRBV6-5
clone size: .
J gene: TRBJ2-1
D gene: .
CDR3 protein: CASSWTYYNEQFF
CDR3 DNA: TGTGCCAGCAGCTGGACATACTACAATGAGCAGTTCTTC

V gene: TRBV6-5
clone size: .
J gene: TRBJ2-3
D gene: TRBD1
CDR3 protein: CASSPQTGWTDTQYF
CDR3 DNA: TGTGCCAGCAGTCCTCAGACAGGGTGGACAGATACGCAGTATTTT

V gene: TRBV30
clone size: .
J gene: TRBJ1-1
D gene: TRBD1
CDR3 protein: CAWSTGGGTEAFF
CDR3 DNA: TGTGCCTGGAGCACAGGGGGTGGGACTGAAGCTTTCTTT

V gene: TRBV5-6
clone size: .
J gene: TRBJ1-3
D gene: .
CDR3 protein: CASSFTSGGSGNTIYF
CDR3 DNA: TGTGCCAGCAGCTTCACCTCGGGGGGAAGCGGAAACACCATATATTTT

V gene: TRBV4-1
clone size: .
J gene: TRBJ2-5
D gene: TRBD2
CDR3 protein: CASTQRPSGGYQETQYF
CDR3 DNA: TGCGCCAGCACCCAAAGGCCTAGCGGGGGGTACCAAGAGACCCAGTACTTC

V gene: TRBV27
clone size: once
J gene: TRBJ2-2
D gene: TRBD1
CDR3 protein: CASSLRVGGKSGELFF
CDR3 DNA: TGTGCCAGCAGTTTAAGGGTAGGGGGCAAGTCCGGGGAGCTGTTTTTT

V gene: TRBV7-9
clone size: .
J gene: TRBJ2-7
D gene: .
CDR3 protein: CASRSYDEQYF
CDR3 DNA: TGTGCCAGCAGGTCTTATGACGAGCAGTACTTC

V gene: TRBV2
clone size: .
J gene: TRBJ2-3
D gene: .
CDR3 protein: CAVPGPDTQYF
CDR3 DNA: TGTGCCGTTCCGGGGCCAGATACGCAGTATTTT

V gene: TRBV13
clone size: .
J gene: TRBJ2-7
D gene: .
CDR3 protein: CASSLRGGEQYF
CDR3 DNA: TGTGCCAGCAGCTTACGAGGGGGCGAGCAGTACTTC

V gene: TRBV10-2
clone size: .
J gene: TRBJ2-7
D gene: .
CDR3 protein: CASSEGGWDYEQYF
CDR3 DNA: TGCGCCAGCAGTGAGGGGGGTTGGGACTACGAGCAGTACTTC

V gene: TRBV7-9
clone size: .
J gene: TRBJ2-3
D gene: TRBD1
CDR3 protein: CASSSSGTGALTDTQYF
CDR3 DNA: TGTGCCAGCAGCTCATCCGGGACAGGGGCCCTCACAGATACGCAGTATTTT

V gene: TRBV19
clone size: .
J gene: TRBJ2-7
D gene: .
CDR3 protein: CASSIASGDYEQYF
CDR3 DNA: TGTGCCAGTAGTATTGCTTCAGGAGATTACGAGCAGTACTTC